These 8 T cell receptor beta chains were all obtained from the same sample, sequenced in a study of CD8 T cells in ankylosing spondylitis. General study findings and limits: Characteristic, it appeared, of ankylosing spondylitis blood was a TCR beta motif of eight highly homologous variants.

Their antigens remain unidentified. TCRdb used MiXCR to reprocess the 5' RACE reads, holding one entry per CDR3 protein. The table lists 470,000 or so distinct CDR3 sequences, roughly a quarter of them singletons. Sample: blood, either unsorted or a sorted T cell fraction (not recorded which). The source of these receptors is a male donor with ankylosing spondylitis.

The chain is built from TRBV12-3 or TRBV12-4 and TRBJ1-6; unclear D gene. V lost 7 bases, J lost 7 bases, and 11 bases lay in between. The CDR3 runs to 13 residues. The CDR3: CASNIGRNSPLHF. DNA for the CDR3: TGTGCCAGCAATATTGGGCGCAATTCACCCCTCCACTTT.

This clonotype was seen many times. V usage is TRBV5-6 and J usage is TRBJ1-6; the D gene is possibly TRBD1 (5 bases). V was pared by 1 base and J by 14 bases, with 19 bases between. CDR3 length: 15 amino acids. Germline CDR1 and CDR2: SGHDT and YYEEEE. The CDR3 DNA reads TGTGCCAGCAGCTTGTACGCAGGGCCTTCAGTGACCCTCCACTTT. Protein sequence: CASSLYAGPSVTLHF.

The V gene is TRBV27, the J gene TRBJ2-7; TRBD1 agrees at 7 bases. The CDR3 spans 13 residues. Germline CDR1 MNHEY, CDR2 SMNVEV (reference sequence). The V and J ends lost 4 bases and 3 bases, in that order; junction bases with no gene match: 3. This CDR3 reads CASSSWTGYEQYF. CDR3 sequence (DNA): TGTGCCAGCAGTTCGTGGACAGGCTACGAGCAGTACTTC.

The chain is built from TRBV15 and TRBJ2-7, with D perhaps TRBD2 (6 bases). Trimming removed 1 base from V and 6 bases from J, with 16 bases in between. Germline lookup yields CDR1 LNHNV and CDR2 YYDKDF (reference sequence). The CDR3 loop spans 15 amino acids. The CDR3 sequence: CATSRVTTLGGEQYF. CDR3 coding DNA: TGTGCCACCAGCAGAGTGACTACCCTGGGAGGCGAGCAGTACTTC.

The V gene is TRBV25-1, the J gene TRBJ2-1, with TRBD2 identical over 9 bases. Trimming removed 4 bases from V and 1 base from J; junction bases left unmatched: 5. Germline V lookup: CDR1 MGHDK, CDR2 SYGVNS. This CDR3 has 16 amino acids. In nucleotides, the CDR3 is TGTGCCAGCAGTGCAGCGGGAGGAAGGTCCTACAATGAGCAGTTCTTC. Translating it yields CASSAAGGRSYNEQFF.

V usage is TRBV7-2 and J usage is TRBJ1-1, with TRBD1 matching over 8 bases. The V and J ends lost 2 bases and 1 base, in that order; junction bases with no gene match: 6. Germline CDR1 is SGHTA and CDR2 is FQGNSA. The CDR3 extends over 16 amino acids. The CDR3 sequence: CASSLFVGTGNTEAFF. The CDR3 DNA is TGTGCCAGCAGCTTATTTGTTGGGACAGGGAACACTGAAGCTTTCTTT.

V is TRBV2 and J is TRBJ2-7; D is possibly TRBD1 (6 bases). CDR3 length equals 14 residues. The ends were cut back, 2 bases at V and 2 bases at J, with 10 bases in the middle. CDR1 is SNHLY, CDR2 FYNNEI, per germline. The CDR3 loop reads CASSEQGKTYEQYF. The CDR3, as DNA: TGTGCCAGCAGTGAACAGGGGAAGACCTACGAGCAGTACTTC.

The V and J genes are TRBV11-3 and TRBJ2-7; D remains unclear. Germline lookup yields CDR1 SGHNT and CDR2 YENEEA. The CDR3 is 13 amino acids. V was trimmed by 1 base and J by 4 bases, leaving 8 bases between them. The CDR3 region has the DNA TGTGCCAGCAGCTTAGGGAACCCATACGAGCAGTACTTC. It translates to CASSLGNPYEQYF. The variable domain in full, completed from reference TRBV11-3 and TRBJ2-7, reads EAGVVQSPRYKIIEKKQPVAFWCNPISGHNTLYWYLQNLGQGPELLIRYENEEAVDDSQLPKDRFSAERLKGVDSTLKIQPAELGDSAVYLCASSLGNPYEQYFGPGTRLTVT.